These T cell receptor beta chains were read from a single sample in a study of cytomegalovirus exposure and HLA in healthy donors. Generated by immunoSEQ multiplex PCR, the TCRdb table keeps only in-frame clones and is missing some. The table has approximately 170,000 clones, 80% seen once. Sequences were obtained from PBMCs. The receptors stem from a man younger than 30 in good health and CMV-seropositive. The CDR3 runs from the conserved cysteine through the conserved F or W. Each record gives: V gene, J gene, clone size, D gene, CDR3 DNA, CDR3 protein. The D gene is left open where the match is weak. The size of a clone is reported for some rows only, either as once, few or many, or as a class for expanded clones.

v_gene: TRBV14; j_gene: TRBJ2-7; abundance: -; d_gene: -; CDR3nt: TGTGCCAGCAGCCCCGCCTACGAGCAGTACTTC; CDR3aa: CASSPAYEQYF
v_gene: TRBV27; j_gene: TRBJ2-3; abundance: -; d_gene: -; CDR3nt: TGTGCCAGCAGTCCTAGTGGGGGGGCGACAGATACGCAGTATTTT; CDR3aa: CASSPSGGATDTQYF
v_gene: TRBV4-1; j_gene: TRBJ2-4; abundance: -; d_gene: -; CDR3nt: TGCGCCAGCAGCCCCCCCTGGAGGGACGTAGAGTCAAACATTCAGTACTTC; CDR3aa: CASSPPWRDVESNIQYF
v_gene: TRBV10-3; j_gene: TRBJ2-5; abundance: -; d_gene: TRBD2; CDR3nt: TGTGCCATCAGTTATGGGGCCGGGACTAGCGGAGAAGAGACCCAGTACTTC; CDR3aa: CAISYGAGTSGEETQYF
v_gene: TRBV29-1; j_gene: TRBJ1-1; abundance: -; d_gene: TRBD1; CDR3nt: TGCAGCGTTGGATGGAGACAGGGGCCGAGCACTGAAGCTTTCTTT; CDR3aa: CSVGWRQGPSTEAFF
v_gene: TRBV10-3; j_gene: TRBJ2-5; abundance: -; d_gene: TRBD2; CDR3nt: TGTGCCATCAGTTCTCTTAGCGGGTCGGACTGGGAGACCCAGTACTTC; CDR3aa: CAISSLSGSDWETQYF
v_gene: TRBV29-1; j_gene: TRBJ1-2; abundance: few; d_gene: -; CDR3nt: TGCAGCGTTGTAGAGCCAAACTTATCGGGAGGGAACTACACCTTC; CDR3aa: CSVVEPNLSGGNYTF
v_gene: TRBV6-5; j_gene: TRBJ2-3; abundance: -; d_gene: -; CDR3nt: TGTGCCAGCAGCCTCCAAGACAGGTACACAGATACGCAGTATTTT; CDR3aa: CASSLQDRYTDTQYF
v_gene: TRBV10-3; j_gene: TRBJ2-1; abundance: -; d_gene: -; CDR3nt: TGTGCCATCAGTGAGGAGAGGAGTGAGGAGCAGTTCTTC; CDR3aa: CAISEERSEEQFF
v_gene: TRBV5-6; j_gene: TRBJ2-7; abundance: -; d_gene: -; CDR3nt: TGTGCCAGCAGCTTGGTAGTCCCCTACGAGCAGTACTTC; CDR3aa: CASSLVVPYEQYF
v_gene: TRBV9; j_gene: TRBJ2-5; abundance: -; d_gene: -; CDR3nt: TGTGCCAGCAGCGTAGCTGGGGGGGCCCGTGAGACCCAGTACTTC; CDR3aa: CASSVAGGARETQYF
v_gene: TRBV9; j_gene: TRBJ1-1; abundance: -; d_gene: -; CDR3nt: TGTGCCAGCAGCCCTACAGGGTGGGACACTGAAGCTTTCTTT; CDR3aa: CASSPTGWDTEAFF
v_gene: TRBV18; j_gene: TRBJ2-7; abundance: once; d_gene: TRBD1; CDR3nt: TGTGCCAGCTCACTTACCGGGACAGAAAACTACGAGCAGTACTTC; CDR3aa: CASSLTGTENYEQYF
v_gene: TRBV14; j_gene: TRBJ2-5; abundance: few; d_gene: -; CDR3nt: TGTGCCAGCAGCCCTCAATTTTCAAACAGGGCAGGAGAGACCCAGTACTTC; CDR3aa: CASSPQFSNRAGETQYF
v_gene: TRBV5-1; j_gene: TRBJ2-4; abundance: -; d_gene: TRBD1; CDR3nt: TGCGCCAGCAGCGGGGGGACAGGTGGTGCCAAAAACATTCAGTACTTC; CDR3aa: CASSGGTGGAKNIQYF
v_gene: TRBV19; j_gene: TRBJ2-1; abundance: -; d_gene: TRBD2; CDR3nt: TGTGCCAGTAGTATGTCGTGGGGGGGTTACAATGAGCAGTTCTTC; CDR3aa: CASSMSWGGYNEQFF
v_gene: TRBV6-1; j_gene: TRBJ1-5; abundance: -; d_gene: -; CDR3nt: TGTGCCAGCAGTGAGGCCAGAAAAAGCAATCAGCCCCAGCATTTT; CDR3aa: CASSEARKSNQPQHF
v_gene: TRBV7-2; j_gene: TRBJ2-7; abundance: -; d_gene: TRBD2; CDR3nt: TGTGCCAGCGGAACTCTAGCGGGAGCCTACGAGCAGTACTTC; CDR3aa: CASGTLAGAYEQYF
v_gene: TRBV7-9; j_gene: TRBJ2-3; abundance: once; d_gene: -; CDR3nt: TGTGCCAGCAGCCCGCGGGACCGGGATACGCAGTATTTT; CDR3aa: CASSPRDRDTQYF
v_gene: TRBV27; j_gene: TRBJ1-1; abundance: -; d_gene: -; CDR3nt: TGTGCCAGCAGTCTCGACCAGGGTGTATTCACTGAAGCTTTCTTT; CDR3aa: CASSLDQGVFTEAFF
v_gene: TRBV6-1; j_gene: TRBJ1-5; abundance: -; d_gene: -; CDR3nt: TGTGCCAGCAAAAACAGGAGTAATCAGCCCCAGCATTTT; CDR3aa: CASKNRSNQPQHF
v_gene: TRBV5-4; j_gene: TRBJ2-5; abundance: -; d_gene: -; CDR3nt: TGTGCCAGCAGCCAGCGAGAGGGTCAAGAGACCCAGTACTTC; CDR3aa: CASSQREGQETQYF
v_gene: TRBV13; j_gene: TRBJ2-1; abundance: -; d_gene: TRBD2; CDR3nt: TGTGCCAGCAGCTTAAACGGTCGGGCGGGAGGTGAGCAGTTCTTC; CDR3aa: CASSLNGRAGGEQFF
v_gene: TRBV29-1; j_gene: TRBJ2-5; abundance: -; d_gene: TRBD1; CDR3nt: TGCAGCGTTTTTGGACAGGGGACGGAGACCCAGTACTTC; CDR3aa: CSVFGQGTETQYF
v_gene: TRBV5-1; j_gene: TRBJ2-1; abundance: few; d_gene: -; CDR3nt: TGCGCCAGCAGCTTGGGAGGGGGGCAGTTCTTC; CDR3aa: CASSLGGGQFF
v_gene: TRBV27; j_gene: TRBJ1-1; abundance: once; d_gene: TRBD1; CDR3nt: TGTGCCAGCAGTTTATCATTTTACGGGACAGGGGGCGGGGGAACTGAAGCTTTCTTT; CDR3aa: CASSLSFYGTGGGGTEAFF
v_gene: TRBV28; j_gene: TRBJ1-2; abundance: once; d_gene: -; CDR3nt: TGTGCCAGCAGTCATAGGGGGTCCTATGGCTACACCTTC; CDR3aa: CASSHRGSYGYTF
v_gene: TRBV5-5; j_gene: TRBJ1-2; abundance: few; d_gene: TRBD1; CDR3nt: TGTGCCAGCAGCTCGGACAGGGGGGTAAACTATGGCTACACCTTC; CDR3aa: CASSSDRGVNYGYTF
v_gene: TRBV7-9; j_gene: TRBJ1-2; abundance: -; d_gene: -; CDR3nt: TGTGCCAGCAGCCTAGCTTTCCCTTCTAACTATGGCTACACCTTC; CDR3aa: CASSLAFPSNYGYTF
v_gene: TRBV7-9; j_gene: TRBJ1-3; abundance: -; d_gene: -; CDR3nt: TGTGCCAGCAGATTACAGGGAAACACCATATATTTT; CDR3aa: CASRLQGNTIYF
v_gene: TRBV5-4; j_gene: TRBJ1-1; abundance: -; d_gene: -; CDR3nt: TGTGCCAGCACCGAATTTGGGGGGGGGAACACTGAAGCTTTCTTT; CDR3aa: CASTEFGGGNTEAFF
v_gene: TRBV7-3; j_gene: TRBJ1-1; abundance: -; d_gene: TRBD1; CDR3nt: TGTGCCAGCAGCTTAACGTGGGACAGGGGGAACACTGAAGCTTTCTTT; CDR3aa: CASSLTWDRGNTEAFF
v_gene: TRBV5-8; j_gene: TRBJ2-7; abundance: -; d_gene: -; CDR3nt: TGTGCCAGCAGCTTGGTTTTTCGGGCAACCGGACTGACCTACGAGCAGTACTTC; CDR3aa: CASSLVFRATGLTYEQYF
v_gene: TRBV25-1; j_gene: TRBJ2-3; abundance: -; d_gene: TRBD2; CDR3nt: TGTGCCAGCACGGGAGCGGGGGGGACAGGACTCACAGATACGCAGTATTTT; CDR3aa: CASTGAGGTGLTDTQYF
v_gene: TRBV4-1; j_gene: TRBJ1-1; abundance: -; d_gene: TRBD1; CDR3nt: TGCGCCAGCAGCCAACTGCTACAGGGGTCTACTGAAGCTTTCTTT; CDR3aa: CASSQLLQGSTEAFF
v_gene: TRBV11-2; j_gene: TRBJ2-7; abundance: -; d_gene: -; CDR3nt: TGTGCCAGCAGCTCTGTGGACTCATACGAGCAGTACTTC; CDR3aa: CASSSVDSYEQYF
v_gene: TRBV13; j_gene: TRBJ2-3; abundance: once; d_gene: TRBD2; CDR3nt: TGTGCCAGCAGCTTAAGGACTAGCGGCACAGATACGCAGTATTTT; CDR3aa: CASSLRTSGTDTQYF
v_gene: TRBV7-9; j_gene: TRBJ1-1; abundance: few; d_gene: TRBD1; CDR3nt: TGTGCCAGCAGCTCAGAACCGACAGGGATGAACACTGAAGCTTTCTTT; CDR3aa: CASSSEPTGMNTEAFF
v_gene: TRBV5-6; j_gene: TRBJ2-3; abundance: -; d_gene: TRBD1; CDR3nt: TGTGCCAGCTCGGGACAGGTCACAGATACGCAGTATTTT; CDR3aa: CASSGQVTDTQYF
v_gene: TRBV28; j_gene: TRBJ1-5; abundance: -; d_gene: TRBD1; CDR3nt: TGTGCCAGCAGTTACGACCCAGACAGGGTAAATCAGCCCCAGCATTTT; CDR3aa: CASSYDPDRVNQPQHF
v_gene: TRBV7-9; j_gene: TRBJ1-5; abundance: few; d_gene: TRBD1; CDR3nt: TGTGCCAGCAGCTCTTTTGGGAGTCAGGGGGGCAATCAGCCCCAGCATTTT; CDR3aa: CASSSFGSQGGNQPQHF
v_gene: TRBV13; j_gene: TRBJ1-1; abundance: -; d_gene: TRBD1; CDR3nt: TGTGCCAGCAGCTGGGGACAGGGGGACACTGAAGCTTTCTTT; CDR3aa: CASSWGQGDTEAFF
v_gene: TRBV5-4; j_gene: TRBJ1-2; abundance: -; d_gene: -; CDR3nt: TGTGCCAGCAGCTTCAATCCGGAGGGCTACACCTTC; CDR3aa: CASSFNPEGYTF
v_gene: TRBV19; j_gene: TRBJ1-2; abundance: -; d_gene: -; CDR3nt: TGTGCCAGTAGTATAGGACAGGCCTATGGCTACACCTTC; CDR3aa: CASSIGQAYGYTF
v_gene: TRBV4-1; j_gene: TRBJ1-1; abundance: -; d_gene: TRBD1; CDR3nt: TGCGCCAGCAGCCAACCCACAGGGGGCAACACTGAAGCTTTCTTT; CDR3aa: CASSQPTGGNTEAFF
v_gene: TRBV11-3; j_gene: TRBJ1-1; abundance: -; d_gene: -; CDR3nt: TGTGCCAGCAGCGAACTAGTGAACACTGAAGCTTTCTTT; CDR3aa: CASSELVNTEAFF
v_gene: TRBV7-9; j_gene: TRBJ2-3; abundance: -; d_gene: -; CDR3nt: TGTGCCAGCAGCTTAGCCGAGGGCAACACAGATACGCAGTATTTT; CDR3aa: CASSLAEGNTDTQYF
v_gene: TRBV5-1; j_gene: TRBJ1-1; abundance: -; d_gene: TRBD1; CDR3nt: TGCGCCAGCAGCCTACTCCCGGGACAGGTGGTAGAAGCTTTCTTT; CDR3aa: CASSLLPGQVVEAFF
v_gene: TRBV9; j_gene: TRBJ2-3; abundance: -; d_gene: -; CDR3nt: TGTGCCAGCAGCGTAGTCCCAGAGGGAGCGGAGGATACGCAGTATTTT; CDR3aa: CASSVVPEGAEDTQYF
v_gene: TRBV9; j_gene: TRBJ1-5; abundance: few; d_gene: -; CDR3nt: TGTGCCAGCAGCTCCGACTCAGGGACACCGCCCCAGCATTTT; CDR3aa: CASSSDSGTPPQHF
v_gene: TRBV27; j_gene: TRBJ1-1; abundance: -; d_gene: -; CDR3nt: TGTGCCAGCAGTAACATGCTCGCGGGGGACACTGAAGCTTTCTTT; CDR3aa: CASSNMLAGDTEAFF
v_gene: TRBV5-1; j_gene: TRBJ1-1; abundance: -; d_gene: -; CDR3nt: TGCGCCAGCAGCCTTTACGGGGCGGGGACTGAAGCTTTCTTT; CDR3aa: CASSLYGAGTEAFF
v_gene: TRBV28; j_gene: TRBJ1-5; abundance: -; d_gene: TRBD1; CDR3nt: TGTGCCAGCACCTCCAGGGGGCTGGGCAATCAGCCCCAGCATTTT; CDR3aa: CASTSRGLGNQPQHF
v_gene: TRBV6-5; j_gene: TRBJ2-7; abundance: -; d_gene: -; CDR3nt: TGTGCCAGCAGTCCGGACTGGACTGATTACGAGCAGTACTTC; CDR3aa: CASSPDWTDYEQYF
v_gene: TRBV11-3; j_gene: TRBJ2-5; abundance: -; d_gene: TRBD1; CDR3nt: TGTGCCAGCAGCTCGACAGGGGGAGAGACCCAGTACTTC; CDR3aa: CASSSTGGETQYF
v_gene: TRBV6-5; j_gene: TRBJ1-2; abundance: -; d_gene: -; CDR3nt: TGTGCCAGCAGTTACACGAGGACAGCTAACTATGGCTACACCTTC; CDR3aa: CASSYTRTANYGYTF